Here is one TCR beta chain with its context. The germline CDR1 and CDR2 sequences are SEHNR and FQNEAQ (reference sequence). This CDR3 is 16 amino acids long. V lost 5 bases, J lost 0 bases, and 14 bases lay in between. These data come from a study of CD8 T cells in Susac syndrome. Random-hexamer reverse transcription was applied to roughly 0.5 to 1 ug RNA. TCRdb reanalysed the immunoSEQ multiplex PCR reads using MiXCR and keeps one entry per CDR3 protein. The table lists 50,000 or so distinct CDR3 sequences, more than 85% of them singletons. The TCR comes from a human donor in good health. The V and J genes are TRBV7-9 and TRBJ2-1; weak D call: TRBD1 (5 bases). Sequenced: CD8+ T cells from PBMCs. As DNA, the CDR3 is TGTGCCAGCAGCCCCTTAAGGGGTCCCTCCTACAATGAGCAGTTCTTC. This translates into CASSPLRGPSYNEQFF.